This TCR beta chain comes out of a study of T cells in Graves' hyperthyroidism and ophthalmopathy. The study based diagnoses on clinical symptoms, serum thyroxine and TRAb, thyroid ultrasound and orbital computed tomography. Fresh peripheral blood, under 11 ml, yielded the PBMCs. Study-level points and caveats: Patients with ophthalmopathy were separated from those with stable hyperthyroidism by a 13 V-J model.

Germline V gene data show CDR1 as LNHDA and CDR2 as SQIVND (reference sequence). The CDR3 is 17 amino acids. Trimming pared 7 bases from V and 7 bases from J, leaving 26 bases between. Of note for this clonotype: The target antigen is unknown.

Regions amplified from RNA transcripts were the TCR beta CDR3 regions. An initial round of RT-PCR targeting the TCR CDR3 relied on the HTBI primer set. Each CDR3 protein is one row after TCRdb ran MiXCR on the multiplex PCR reads. The sample records approximately 270,000 distinct CDR3 sequences, more than 12% being singletons. V usage is TRBV19 and J usage is TRBJ1-3; D perhaps matches TRBD1 (5 bases). The receptor's source is a woman aged 40 to 50 with Graves' hyperthyroidism that later progressed to Graves' ophthalmopathy. Source material: blood. CDR3 DNA: TGTGCCAGTACTCCGGAACAGGCCGTCTACGCGGGGAACACCATATATTTT. Encoded protein: CASTPEQAVYAGNTIYF. Full variable domain (remainder filled in from reference TRBV19 and TRBJ1-3): DGGITQSPKYLFRKEGQNVTLSCEQNLNHDAMYWYRQDPGQGLRLIYYSQIVNDFQKGDIAEGYSVSREKKESFPLTVTSAQKNPTAFYLCASTPEQAVYAGNTIYFGEGSWLTVV.